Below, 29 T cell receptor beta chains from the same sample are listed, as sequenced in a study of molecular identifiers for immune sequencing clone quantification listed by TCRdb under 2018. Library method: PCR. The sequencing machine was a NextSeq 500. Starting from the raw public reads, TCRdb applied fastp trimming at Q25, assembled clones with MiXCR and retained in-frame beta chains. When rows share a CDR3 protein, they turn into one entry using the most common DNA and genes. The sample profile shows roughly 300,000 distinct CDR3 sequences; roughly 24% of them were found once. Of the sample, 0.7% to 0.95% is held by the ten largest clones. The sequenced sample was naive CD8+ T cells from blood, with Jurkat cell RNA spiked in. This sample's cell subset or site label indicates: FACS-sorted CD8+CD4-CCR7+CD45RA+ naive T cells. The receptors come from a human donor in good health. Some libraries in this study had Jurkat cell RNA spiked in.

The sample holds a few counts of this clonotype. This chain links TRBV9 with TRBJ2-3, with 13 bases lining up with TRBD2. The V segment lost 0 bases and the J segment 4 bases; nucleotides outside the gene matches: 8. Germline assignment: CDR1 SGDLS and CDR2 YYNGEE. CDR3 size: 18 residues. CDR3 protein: CASSVAPGLAGWADTQYF. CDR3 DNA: TGTGCCAGCAGCGTAGCCCCGGGACTAGCGGGATGGGCAGATACGCAGTATTTT.

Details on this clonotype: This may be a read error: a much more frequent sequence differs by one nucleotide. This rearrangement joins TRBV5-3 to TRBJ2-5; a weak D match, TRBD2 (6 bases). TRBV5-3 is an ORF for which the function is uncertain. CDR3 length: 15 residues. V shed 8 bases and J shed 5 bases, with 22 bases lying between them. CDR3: CASSTGTSRLETQYF. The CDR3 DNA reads TGTGCCAGCAGCACCGGTACTAGCAGACTGGAGACCCAGTACTTC.

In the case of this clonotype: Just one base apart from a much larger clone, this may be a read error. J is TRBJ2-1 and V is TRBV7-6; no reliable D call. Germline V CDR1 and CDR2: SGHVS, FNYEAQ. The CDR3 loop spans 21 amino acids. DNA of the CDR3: TGTGCCAGCAGCTTAGCCTCCCGGGCCACTTGGCGGTCCGCGGCAGGCAATGAGCAGTCCTTC. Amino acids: CASSLASRATWRSAAGNEQSF.

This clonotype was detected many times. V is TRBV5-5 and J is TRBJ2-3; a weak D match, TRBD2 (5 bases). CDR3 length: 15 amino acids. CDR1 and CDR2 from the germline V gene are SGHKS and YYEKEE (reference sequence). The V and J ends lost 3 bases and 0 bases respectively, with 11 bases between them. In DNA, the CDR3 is TGTGCCAGCAGCTGGGAGCGAAGCAGCACAGATACGCAGTATTTT. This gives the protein CASSWERSSTDTQYF.

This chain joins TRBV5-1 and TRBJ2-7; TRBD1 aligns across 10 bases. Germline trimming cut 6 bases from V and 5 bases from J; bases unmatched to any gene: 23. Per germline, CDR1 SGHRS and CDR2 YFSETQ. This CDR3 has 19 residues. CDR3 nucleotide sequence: TGCGCCAGCACGCATGAAGCTTGGGAGGAGACAGGGGGCCCCCACGAGCAGTACTTC. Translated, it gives CASTHEAWEETGGPHEQYF.

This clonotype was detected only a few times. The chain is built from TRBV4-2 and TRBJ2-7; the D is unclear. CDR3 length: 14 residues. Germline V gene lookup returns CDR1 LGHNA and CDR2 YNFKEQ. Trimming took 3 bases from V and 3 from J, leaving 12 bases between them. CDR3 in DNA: TGTGCCAGCAGCCAGGATGGACCAGGCTACGAGCAGTACTTC. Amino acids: CASSQDGPGYEQYF.

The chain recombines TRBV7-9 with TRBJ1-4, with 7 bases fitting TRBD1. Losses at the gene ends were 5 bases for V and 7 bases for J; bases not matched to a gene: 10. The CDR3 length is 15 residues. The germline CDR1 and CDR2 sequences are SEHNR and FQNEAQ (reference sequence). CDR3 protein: CASSTSTGASEKLFF. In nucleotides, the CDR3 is TGTGCCAGCAGCACGAGCACAGGGGCCAGTGAAAAACTGTTTTTT.

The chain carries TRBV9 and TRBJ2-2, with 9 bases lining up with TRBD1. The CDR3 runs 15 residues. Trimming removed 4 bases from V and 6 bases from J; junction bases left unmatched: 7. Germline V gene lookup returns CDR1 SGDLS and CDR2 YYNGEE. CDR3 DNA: TGTGCCAGCAGCATGGGGACAGGGTTTGCCGGGGAGCTGTTTTTT. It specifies CASSMGTGFAGELFF.

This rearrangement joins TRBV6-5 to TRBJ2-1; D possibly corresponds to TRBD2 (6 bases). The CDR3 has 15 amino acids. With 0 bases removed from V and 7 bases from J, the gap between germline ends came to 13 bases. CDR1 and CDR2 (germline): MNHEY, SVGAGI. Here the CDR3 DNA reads TGTGCCAGCAGTTACTCGTGGGGGGAGAATAATGAGCAGTTCTTC. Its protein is CASSYSWGENNEQFF.

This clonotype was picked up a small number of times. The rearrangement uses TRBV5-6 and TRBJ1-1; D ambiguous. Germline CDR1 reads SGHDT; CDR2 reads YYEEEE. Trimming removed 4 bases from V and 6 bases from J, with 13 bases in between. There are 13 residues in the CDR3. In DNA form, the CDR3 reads TGTGCCAGCAGCGGGGATGGTGGATCTGAAGCTTTCTTT. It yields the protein CASSGDGGSEAFF.

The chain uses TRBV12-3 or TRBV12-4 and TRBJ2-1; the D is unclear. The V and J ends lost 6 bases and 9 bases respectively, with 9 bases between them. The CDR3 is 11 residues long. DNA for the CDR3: TGTGCCAGCAGCCTCTCAAGTGAGCAGTTCTTC. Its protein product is CASSLSSEQFF.

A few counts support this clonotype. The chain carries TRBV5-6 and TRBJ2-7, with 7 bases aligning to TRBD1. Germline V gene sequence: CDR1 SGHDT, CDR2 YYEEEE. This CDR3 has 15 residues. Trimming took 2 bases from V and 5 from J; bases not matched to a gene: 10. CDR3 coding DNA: TGTGCCAGCAGCTTAGGGGTGACAGGGAACGACGAGCAGTACTTC. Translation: CASSLGVTGNDEQYF.

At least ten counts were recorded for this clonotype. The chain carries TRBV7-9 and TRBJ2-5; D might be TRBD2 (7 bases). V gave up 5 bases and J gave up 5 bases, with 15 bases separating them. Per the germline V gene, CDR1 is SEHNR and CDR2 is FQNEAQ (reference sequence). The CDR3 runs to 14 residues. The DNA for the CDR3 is TGTGCCAGCAGCCGGGACTGGGGGGGCGAGACCCAGTACTTC. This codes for CASSRDWGGETQYF. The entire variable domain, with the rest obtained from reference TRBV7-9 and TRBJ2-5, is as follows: DTGVSQNPRHKITKRGQNVTFRCDPISEHNRLYWYRQTLGQGPEFLTYFQNEAQLEKSRLLSDRFSAERPKGSFSTLEIQRTEQGDSAMYLCASSRDWGGETQYFGPGTRLLVL.

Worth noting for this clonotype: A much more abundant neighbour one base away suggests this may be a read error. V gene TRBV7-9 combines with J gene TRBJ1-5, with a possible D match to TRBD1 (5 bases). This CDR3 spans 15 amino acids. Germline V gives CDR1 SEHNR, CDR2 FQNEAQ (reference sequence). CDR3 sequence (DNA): TGTGCCAGCAGCTCGGACATAGATAGCGATCAGCCCCAGCATTTT. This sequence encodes CASSSDIDSDQPQHF. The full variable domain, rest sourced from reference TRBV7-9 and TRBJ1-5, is DTGVSQNPRHKITKRGQNVTFRCDPISEHNRLYWYRQTLGQGPEFLTYFQNEAQLEKSRLLSDRFSAERPKGSFSTLEIQRTEQGDSAMYLCASSSDIDSDQPQHFGDGTRLSIL.

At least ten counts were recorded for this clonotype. The CDR3 region is CASSQDGQDGGQPQHF. The CDR3 nucleotides are TGTGCCAGCAGCCAAGATGGGCAGGACGGCGGTCAGCCCCAGCATTTT. The chain has TRBV4-2 and TRBJ1-5; no clear D. This CDR3 region has 16 residues. Germline V gene lookup returns CDR1 LGHNA and CDR2 YNFKEQ. V gave up 0 bases and J gave up 6 bases, with 15 bases separating them.

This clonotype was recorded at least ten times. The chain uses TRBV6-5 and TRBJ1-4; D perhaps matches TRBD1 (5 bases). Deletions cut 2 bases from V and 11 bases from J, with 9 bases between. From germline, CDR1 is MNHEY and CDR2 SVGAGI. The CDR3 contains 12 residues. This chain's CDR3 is CASSYGEGKLFF. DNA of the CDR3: TGTGCCAGCAGTTACGGGGAGGGGAAACTGTTTTTT.

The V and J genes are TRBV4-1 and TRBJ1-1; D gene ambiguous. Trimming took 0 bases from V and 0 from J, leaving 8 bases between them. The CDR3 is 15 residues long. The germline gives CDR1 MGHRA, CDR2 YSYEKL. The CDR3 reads CASSQESHMNTEAFF. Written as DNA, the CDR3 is TGCGCCAGCAGCCAAGAATCACACATGAACACTGAAGCTTTCTTT.

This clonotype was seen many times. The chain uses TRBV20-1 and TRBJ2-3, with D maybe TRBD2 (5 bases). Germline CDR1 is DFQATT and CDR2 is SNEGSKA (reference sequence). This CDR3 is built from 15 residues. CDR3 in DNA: TGCAGCGTTGATTTAACGGGATCCCTCACAGATACGCAGTATTTT. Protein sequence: CSVDLTGSLTDTQYF.

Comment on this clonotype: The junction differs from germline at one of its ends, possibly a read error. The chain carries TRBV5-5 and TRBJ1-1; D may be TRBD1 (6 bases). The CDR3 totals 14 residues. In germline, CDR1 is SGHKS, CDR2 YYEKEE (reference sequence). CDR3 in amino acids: CASSFQGLRAEALF. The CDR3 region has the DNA TGTGCCAGCAGCTTCCAGGGGTTGCGGGCTGAAGCTCTCTTT.

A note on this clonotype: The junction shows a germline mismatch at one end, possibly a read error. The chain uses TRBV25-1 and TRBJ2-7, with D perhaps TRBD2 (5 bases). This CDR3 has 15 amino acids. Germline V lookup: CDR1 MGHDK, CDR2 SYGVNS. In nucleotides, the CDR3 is TGTGCCAGCAGAATTCGTGAACTAGGATCCTGCGAGCAGTACTTC. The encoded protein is CASRIRELGSCEQYF.

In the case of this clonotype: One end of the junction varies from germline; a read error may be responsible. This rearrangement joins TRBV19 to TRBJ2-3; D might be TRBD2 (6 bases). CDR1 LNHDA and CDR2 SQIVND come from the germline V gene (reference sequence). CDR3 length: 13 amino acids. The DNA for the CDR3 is TGTGCCAGGAGTAGTAGCGGTCCAGATACGCAGTATTTT. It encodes CARSSSGPDTQYF. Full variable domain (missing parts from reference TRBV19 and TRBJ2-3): DGGITQSPKYLFRKEGQNVTLSCEQNLNHDAMYWYRQDPGQGLRLIYYSQIVNDFQKGDIAEGYSVSREKKESFPLTVTSAQKNPTAFYLCARSSSGPDTQYFGPGTRLTVL.

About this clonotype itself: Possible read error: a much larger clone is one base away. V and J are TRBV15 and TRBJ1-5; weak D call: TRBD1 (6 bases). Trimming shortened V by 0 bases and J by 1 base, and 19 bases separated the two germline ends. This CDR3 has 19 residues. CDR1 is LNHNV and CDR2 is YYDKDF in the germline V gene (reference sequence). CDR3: CATSRDCVARTESNQPQHF. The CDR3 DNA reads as TGTGCCACCAGCAGAGATTGTGTGGCAAGGACAGAAAGCAATCAGCCCCAGCATTTT. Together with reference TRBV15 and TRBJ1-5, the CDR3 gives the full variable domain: DAMVIQNPRYQVTQFGKPVTLSCSQTLNHNVMYWYQQKSSQAPKLLFHYYDKDFNNEADTPDNFQSRRPNTSFCFLDIRSPGLGDTAMYLCATSRDCVARTESNQPQHFGDGTRLSIL.

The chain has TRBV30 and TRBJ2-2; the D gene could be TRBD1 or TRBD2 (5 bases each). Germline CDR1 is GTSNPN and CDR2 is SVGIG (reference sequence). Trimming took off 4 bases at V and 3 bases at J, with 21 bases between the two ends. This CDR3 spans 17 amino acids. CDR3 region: CAWNGAGVRLDTGELFF. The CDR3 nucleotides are TGTGCCTGGAACGGGGCCGGGGTTCGGCTGGACACCGGGGAGCTGTTTTTT.

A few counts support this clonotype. The CDR3 DNA sequence: TGTGCTAGTGGCCGGACGGAAGAGACCCAGTACTTC. Translation: CASGRTEETQYF. V gene TRBV12-5 combines with J gene TRBJ2-5, with no clear D. Trimming removed 6 bases at V and 3 bases at J, with 8 bases between. There are 12 residues in the CDR3. CDR1 is LGHNT and CDR2 is FRNRAP in the germline V gene.

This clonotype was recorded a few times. The CDR3 here is CASSQAGGPFNEQFF. The CDR3 DNA is TGTGCCAGTAGCCAAGCGGGAGGGCCTTTCAATGAGCAGTTCTTC. The chain joins TRBV19 to TRBJ2-1, with 10 nucleotides matching TRBD2. The germline V gene has CDR1 LNHDA and CDR2 SQIVND (reference sequence). V gave up 6 bases and J gave up 6 bases; unmatched junction bases: 8. CDR3 length: 15 residues.

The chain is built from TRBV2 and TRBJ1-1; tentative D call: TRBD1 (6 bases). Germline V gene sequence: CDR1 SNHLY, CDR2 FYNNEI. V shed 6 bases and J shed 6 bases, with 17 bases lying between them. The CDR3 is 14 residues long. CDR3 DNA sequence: TGTGCCAGCAGATCGACAGGAGGCGTTGCTGAAGCTTTCTTT. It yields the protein CASRSTGGVAEAFF.

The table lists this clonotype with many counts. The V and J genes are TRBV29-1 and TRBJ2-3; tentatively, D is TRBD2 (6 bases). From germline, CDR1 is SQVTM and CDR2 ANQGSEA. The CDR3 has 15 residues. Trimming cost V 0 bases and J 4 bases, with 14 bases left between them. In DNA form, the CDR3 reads TGCAGCGTTGAAGATTTACTACTAGCCCCAGATACGCAGTATTTT. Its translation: CSVEDLLLAPDTQYF.

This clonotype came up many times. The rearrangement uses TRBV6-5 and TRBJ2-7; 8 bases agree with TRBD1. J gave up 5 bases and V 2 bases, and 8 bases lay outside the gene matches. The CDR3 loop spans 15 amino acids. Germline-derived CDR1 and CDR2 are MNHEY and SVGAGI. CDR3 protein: CASSYQGAVIDEQYF. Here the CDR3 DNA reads TGTGCCAGCAGTTACCAGGGGGCAGTAATAGACGAGCAGTACTTC.

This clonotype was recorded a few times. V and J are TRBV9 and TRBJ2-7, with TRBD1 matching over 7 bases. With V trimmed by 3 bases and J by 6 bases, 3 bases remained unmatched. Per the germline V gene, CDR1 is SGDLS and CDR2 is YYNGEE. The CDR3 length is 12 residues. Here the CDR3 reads CASSAPGGEQYF. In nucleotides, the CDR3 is TGTGCCAGCAGCGCTCCAGGGGGCGAGCAGTACTTC.